This T cell receptor beta chain was documented in a study of blood T cells in healthy people across ages. Overall study findings and caveats: Across the age range, TCR beta diversity per million T cells fell in a roughly linear way.

This clonotype showed up just a few times. What it binds is not known. A J-beta primer mix and a sample-barcoded 5' primer were used in a second PCR of about 7 to 12 cycles. TCRdb reprocessed the 5' RACE reads with MiXCR, giving one entry per CDR3 protein. The sample has about 1.6 million distinct CDR3 sequences; almost 35% are singletons. The CDR3 spans 14 residues. The source of this sequence is a woman in her 30s in good health. This chain joins TRBV12-3 or TRBV12-4 and TRBJ2-5, with 7 bases matching TRBD2. TRBJ2-7 explains the end of the DNA better; the J call may be wrong. The source material was blood. CDR3 sequence reads: CASRPSGLLYEQYF. CDR3 bases: TGTGCCAGCAGGCCTTCGGGACTACTGTACGAGCAGTACTTC.